These 29 T cell receptor beta chains were sequenced from one sample in a study of T cell clonality in common variable immunodeficiency. Which antigens these TCRs recognize remains unknown. The study, taken as a whole, reports: Fewer deletions and N-nucleotide insertions were reportedly seen in common variable immunodeficiency TCR beta sequences.

Measured with immunoSEQ multiplex PCR; TCRdb has only the in-frame clones, and not every one. The sample includes approximately 26,000 clones, none of them occurring once. The sample consisted of peripheral blood mononuclear cells. Every receptor here comes from a human donor with common variable immunodeficiency.

In the case of this clone: The read terminates 3 residues before the CDR3 end, so the remaining end is supplied by the germline J gene. V gene TRBV19 combines with J gene TRBJ1-4; possible D gene TRBD1, 5 bases. Germline V gives CDR1 LNHDA, CDR2 SQIVND (reference sequence). V shed 7 bases and J shed 5 bases, with 17 bases lying between them. The CDR3 runs 15 residues. The CDR3 loop is CASTRSQGPNEKLFF. Partial CDR3 DNA: TGTGCCAGTACCCGGTCCCAGGGTCCCAATGAAAAA.

The table lists this clone with many counts. Coverage ceases 3 residues before the CDR3 finishes, and the germline J gene fills in the end. This chain connects TRBV20-1 to TRBJ2-3, with 9 bases identical to TRBD2. Trimming took 6 bases from V and 0 from J; bases not matched to a gene: 7. CDR1 is DFQATT, CDR2 SNEGSKA, per germline (reference sequence). The CDR3 has 15 residues. The CDR3 here is CSAASGTTSTDTQYF. Incomplete CDR3 DNA: TGCAGTGCAGCTAGCGGGACCACTAGCACAGATACG.

As for this clone: One junction end does not reproduce the germline sequence, and a read error may be involved. The sequenced fragment ends 3 residues before the CDR3 boundary, so the rest is inferred from the germline J gene. The chain joins TRBV7-7 to TRBJ2-1, with a possible D match to TRBD1 (5 bases). The CDR3 consists of 13 residues. Germline V gene sequence: CDR1 SSHAT, CDR2 FNYEAQ (reference sequence). The CDR3 is CASSARQSGEQFF. CDR3 DNA (partial): TGTGCTAGCAGCGCCCGACAGTCTGGTGAG. Using reference TRBV7-7 and TRBJ2-1 for the parts outside the CDR3, the full variable domain is GAGVSQSPRYKVTKRGQDVTLRCDPISSHATLYWYQQALGQGPEFLTYFNYEAQPDKSGLPSDRFSAERPEGSISTLTIQRTEQRDSAMYRCASSARQSGEQFFGPGTRLTVL.

A word on this clone: The sequenced fragment ends 3 residues before the CDR3 boundary, so the rest is inferred from the germline J gene. The genes are TRBV7-2 and TRBJ2-3, with 9 bases that match TRBD2. Trimming at V came to 0 bases and at J to 0 bases, leaving 4 bases not matched to a gene. The CDR3 runs 17 residues. Looked up from germline, CDR1 is SGHTA and CDR2 is FQGNSA. CDR3 DNA, as far as it was read: TGTGCCAGCAGCTTAGCTGGGCGGGGGGGTAGCACAGATACG. Translation gives CASSLAGRGGSTDT. The full CDR3 protein is CASSLAGRGGSTDTQYF.

This clone was observed a handful of times. With the read ending 3 residues before the CDR3 end, the germline J gene is used to fill in that end. The V gene is TRBV18, the J gene TRBJ2-7, with D possibly matching TRBD2 (5 bases). Trimming shortened V by 4 bases and J by 3 bases, and 16 bases separated the two germline ends. The CDR3 extends over 15 amino acids. CDR1 is KGHSH, CDR2 LQKENI, per germline. CDR3 sequence reads: CASSLLAGGHYEQYF. The sequenced part of the CDR3 DNA is TGTGCCAGCTCACTTCTGGCGGGCGGGCACTACGAG. The full variable domain, its missing parts supplied by reference TRBV18 and TRBJ2-7, is NAGVMQNPRHLVRRRGQEARLRCSPMKGHSHVYWYRQLPEEGLKFMVYLQKENIIDESGMPKERFSAEFPKEGPSILRIQQVVRGDSAAYFCASSLLAGGHYEQYFGPGTRLTVT.

This clone was observed a few times. The DNA ends 3 residues before the CDR3 does, and the rest of the CDR3 is filled in from the germline J gene. V is TRBV7-9 and J is TRBJ2-7; TRBD2 matches 9 bases. Germline CDR1 SEHNR, CDR2 FQNEAQ (reference sequence). V lost 4 bases, J lost 4 bases, and 5 bases stayed unmatched. The CDR3 runs to 14 residues. Incomplete CDR3 DNA: TGTGCCAGCAGCTCGTTAGCGGGGGATTACGAG. It yields the protein CASSSLAGDYE. The full CDR3 protein is CASSSLAGDYEQYF.

This clone was observed at least ten times. The CDR3 end is not reached by the read, which stops 3 residues before it; the germline J gene fills it in. The chain carries TRBV5-8 and TRBJ2-3, with D unclear. The CDR3 is made up of 15 amino acids. The V end was cut by 4 bases, the J end by 0 bases, with 12 bases between. Looked up from germline, CDR1 is SGHTS and CDR2 is YDEGEE. Here the CDR3 reads CASSLTAYSTDTQYF. The DNA read from the CDR3 is TGTGCCAGCAGCCTAACAGCTTACAGCACAGATACG.

In its sample, this clone was seen a few times. The read comes to an end 3 residues before the CDR3 does, leaving the germline J gene to fill in the end. The J gene is TRBJ2-1, the V gene TRBV19; 12 bases line up with TRBD2. In germline, CDR1 is LNHDA, CDR2 SQIVND (reference sequence). The CDR3 has 14 residues. V lost 5 bases to trimming and J lost 6 bases; unmatched junction nucleotides: 2. CDR3 loop: CASSSTSGGNEQFF. Partial CDR3 DNA: TGTGCCAGTAGTTCGACTAGCGGGGGCAATGAG.

This clone has a count of ten or more. The CDR3 end is not reached by the read, which stops 3 residues before it; the germline J gene fills it in. V is TRBV7-2 and J is TRBJ2-4; D is perhaps TRBD2 (6 bases). This CDR3 spans 15 amino acids. V was trimmed by 3 bases and J by 6 bases, leaving 15 bases between them. The germline CDR1 and CDR2 sequences are SGHTA and FQGNSA. CDR3 residues: CASSLEPGLSNIQYF. The covered CDR3 bases are TGTGCCAGCAGCTTGGAACCGGGACTCTCAAACATT.

This clone was seen a few times. The read ends 3 residues shy of where the CDR3 ends; the end is completed using the germline J gene. The V gene is TRBV19, the J gene TRBJ1-1, with D uncertain. Trimming took off 1 base at V and 3 bases at J, with 6 bases between the two ends. This CDR3 comprises 13 residues. Per the germline V gene, CDR1 is LNHDA and CDR2 is SQIVND (reference sequence). CDR3 in amino acids: CASSIVRDTEAFF. The CDR3 bases that were read are TGTGCCAGTAGTATAGTGAGGGACACTGAA. Supplemented by reference TRBV19 and TRBJ1-1, the full variable domain reads DGGITQSPKYLFRKEGQNVTLSCEQNLNHDAMYWYRQDPGQGLRLIYYSQIVNDFQKGDIAEGYSVSREKKESFPLTVTSAQKNPTAFYLCASSIVRDTEAFFGQGTRLTVV.

A word on this clone: The sequence runs out 3 residues before the end of the CDR3; the remainder is reconstructed from the germline J gene. This chain joins TRBV2 and TRBJ2-5, with D tentatively TRBD1 (6 bases). The germline CDR1 and CDR2 sequences are SNHLY and FYNNEI. V gave up 6 bases and J gave up 2 bases, with 7 bases separating them. The CDR3 is 12 residues long. The CDR3 DNA, read in part, is TGTGCCAGCAGCCAGGGGCAAGAGACC. This translates into CASSQGQET. The whole CDR3 sequence reads CASSQGQETQYF.

This clone was counted between two and nine times. CDR3 residues: CAWSSPGLAGGDTQYF. The part of the CDR3 DNA that was read is TGTGCCTGGAGTTCGCCGGGACTAGCGGGGGGAGATACG. The chain employs TRBV30 and TRBJ2-3, with 15 bases that match TRBD2. The read falls 3 residues short of the CDR3 end, and the missing part is taken from the germline J gene. CDR1 GTSNPN and CDR2 SVGIG come from the germline V gene (reference sequence). This CDR3 is built from 16 residues. Unmatched junction bases numbered 5, after V lost 2 bases and J lost 5 bases.

This clone was recorded at least ten times. From the germline J gene comes the end of the CDR3, since the read stops 3 residues before it. The chain has TRBV14 and TRBJ1-5; D call uncertain. Germline V gives CDR1 SGHDN, CDR2 FVKESK. This CDR3 region has 16 residues. V gave up 6 bases and J gave up 1 base, with 16 bases separating them. The CDR3 here is CASSVVPFRSNQPQHF. Incomplete CDR3 DNA: TGTGCCAGCAGTGTAGTCCCTTTTAGAAGCAATCAGCCC.

Comments on this clone: The read gets to within 3 residues of the CDR3 end, and the germline J gene fills in the rest. The gene calls are TRBV19 and TRBJ2-3, with D perhaps TRBD2 (5 bases). Trimming left V 4 bases short and J 2 bases short, with 13 bases between. The CDR3 is made up of 15 amino acids. Germline CDR1 LNHDA, CDR2 SQIVND (reference sequence). The part of the CDR3 DNA that was read is TGTGCCAGTAGTAGCGGTGGACTCCACACAGATACG. Its translation: CASSSGGLHTDT. The whole CDR3 reads CASSSGGLHTDTQYF.

Many counts were recorded for this clone. The read ends 3 residues before the CDR3 terminus; that terminus is restored from the germline J gene. The J gene is TRBJ1-4, the V gene TRBV20-1; possible D gene TRBD1, 5 bases. CDR3 size: 13 residues. Germline V lookup: CDR1 DFQATT, CDR2 SNEGSKA (reference sequence). V gave up 7 bases and J gave up 2 bases, with 11 bases separating them. CDR3 sequence reads: CSGERGTNEKLFF. Partial CDR3 DNA: TGCAGTGGGGAGAGGGGTACTAATGAAAAA.

With respect to this clone: The CDR3 end is not reached by the read, which stops 3 residues before it; the germline J gene fills it in. The V and J genes are TRBV6-2 or TRBV6-3 and TRBJ2-7; 9 positions match TRBD1. There are 14 residues in the CDR3. Germline CDR1 MNHEY, CDR2 SVGEGT. After removal of 8 bases from V and 5 bases from J, the junction contained 10 bases not matched to a gene. Incomplete CDR3 DNA: TGTGCCAGCGCCCGGGACAGGGTCACGCACGAG. Its translation is CASARDRVTHE. The entire CDR3 is CASARDRVTHEQYF.

This clone came up a few times. CDR3 residues: CASTLKFGETQYF. The part of the CDR3 DNA that was read is TGTGCCAGCACTTTAAAATTCGGGGAGACC. The V call is TRBV2, the J call TRBJ2-5; no definite D call. The CDR3 end is not reached by the read, which stops 3 residues before it; the germline J gene fills it in. V lost 7 bases, J lost 5 bases, and 14 bases lay in between. The germline V gene has CDR1 SNHLY and CDR2 FYNNEI. The CDR3 runs 13 residues. Full variable domain (missing parts from reference TRBV2 and TRBJ2-5): EPEVTQTPSHQVTQMGQEVILRCVPISNHLYFYWYRQILGQKVEFLVSFYNNEISEKSEIFDDQFSVERPDGSNFTLKIRSTKLEDSAMYFCASTLKFGETQYFGPGTRLLVL.

Comments on this clone: The read ends 3 residues before the CDR3 terminus; that terminus is restored from the germline J gene. The chain recombines TRBV19 with TRBJ1-6; D is undetermined. This CDR3 is built from 17 residues. From germline, CDR1 is LNHDA and CDR2 SQIVND (reference sequence). Trimming left V 6 bases short and J 0 bases short, with 15 bases between. Incomplete CDR3 DNA: TGTGCCAGTAGGCTGGCGGCAGTAAGCTCCTATAATTCACCC. It specifies CASRLAAVSSYNSP. The full CDR3 is CASRLAAVSSYNSPLHF.

On this clone: Read data end 3 residues before the CDR3 end; the end is taken from the germline J gene. The chain has TRBV7-6 and TRBJ2-3; 15 bases agree with TRBD2. The CDR3 totals 18 residues. Germline loops: CDR1 SGHVS, CDR2 FNYEAQ. Trimming removed 5 bases from V and 2 bases from J; junction bases left unmatched: 8. The sequenced part of the CDR3 DNA is TGTGCCAGCAGCGGACCGGGACTAGCGGGGGGAAACACAGATACG. This translates into CASSGPGLAGGNTDT. The full-length CDR3 reads as CASSGPGLAGGNTDTQYF. Based on the CDR3 plus reference TRBV7-6 and TRBJ2-3, the full variable domain is GAGVSQSPRYKVTKRGQDVALRCDPISGHVSLYWYRQALGQGPEFLTYFNYEAQQDKSGLPNDRFSAERPEGSISTLTIQRTEQRDSAMYRCASSGPGLAGGNTDTQYFGPGTRLTVL.

About this clone: The missing CDR3 end, 3 residues past where the read stops, is filled in from the germline J gene. This sequence joins TRBV19 and TRBJ1-2; 8 bases agree with TRBD1. After removal of 5 bases from V and 7 bases from J, the junction contained 21 bases not matched to a gene. The germline CDR1 and CDR2 sequences are LNHDA and SQIVND (reference sequence). This CDR3 region has 18 residues. This CDR3 is CASSDNGGADRVGRGYTF. CDR3 DNA (partial): TGTGCCAGTAGTGATAATGGAGGGGCGGACAGGGTAGGACGTGGC.

This clone has more than one count but fewer than ten. The observed sequence ends 3 residues before the CDR3 terminus, with the missing tail filled in from the germline J gene. This chain links TRBV30 with TRBJ2-5; no definite D call. CDR1 GTSNPN and CDR2 SVGIG come from the germline V gene (reference sequence). V was clipped by 4 bases and J by 0 bases, with 6 bases between them. The CDR3 length is 12 residues. The CDR3 bases that were read are TGTGCCTGGACAAGGGACCAAGAGACC. It is translated as CAWTRDQET. The complete CDR3 reads CAWTRDQETQYF.

This clone was seen only a few times. The read halts 3 residues ahead of the CDR3 end, with the missing end drawn from the germline J gene. The chain couples TRBV2 to TRBJ1-5; tentative D call: TRBD1 (5 bases). The CDR3 has 15 residues. The germline V and J ends were trimmed by 4 bases and 9 bases, with 19 bases remaining between them. Per germline, CDR1 SNHLY and CDR2 FYNNEI. The DNA read from the CDR3 is TGTGCCAGCAGTGCGCTTACTGGGGGGGGATTGCCC. It yields the protein CASSALTGGGLP. The whole CDR3 protein is CASSALTGGGLPQHF.

This clone was picked up a small number of times. Read sequence stops 3 residues before the CDR3 end, and the germline J gene provides the missing end. The genes are TRBV5-1 and TRBJ2-1, with a weak D call TRBD2 (6 bases). V was shortened by 2 bases and J by 6 bases, with 12 bases between the two germline ends. CDR1 is SGHRS and CDR2 is YFSETQ in the germline V gene. This CDR3 is 14 amino acids long. The CDR3 loop reads CASSLYGGSNEQFF. CDR3 bases read: TGCGCCAGCAGCTTATACGGGGGAAGCAATGAG. Together with reference TRBV5-1 and TRBJ2-1, the CDR3 gives the full variable domain: KAGVTQTPRYLIKTRGQQVTLSCSPISGHRSVSWYQQTPGQGLQFLFEYFSETQRNKGNFPGRFSGRQFSNSRSEMNVSTLELGDSALYLCASSLYGGSNEQFFGPGTRLTVL.

This clone was recorded many times. The CDR3 is cut off 3 residues early in the read; its end comes from the germline J gene. The chain uses TRBV7-6 and TRBJ2-5, with 8 bases that match TRBD2. The length of the CDR3 is 14 residues. Looked up from germline, CDR1 is SGHVS and CDR2 is FNYEAQ. The ends lost 1 base at V and 5 bases at J; junction bases unmatched: 3. CDR3 bases read: TGTGCCAGCAGCTTAGAAGCGGGGGAGGAGACC. Amino acid sequence: CASSLEAGEET. The whole CDR3 sequence reads CASSLEAGEETQYF.

This clone was detected many times. The CDR3 end lies 3 residues beyond the end of the read and is filled in from the germline J gene. The chain has TRBV19 and TRBJ1-4, with TRBD1 as a possible D gene (5 bases). The CDR3 runs 14 residues. The V end was cut by 11 bases, the J end by 8 bases, with 21 bases between. Germline loops: CDR1 LNHDA, CDR2 SQIVND (reference sequence). The CDR3 DNA, read in part, is TGTGCCTCCCAGGGTTCTGGACCCGTAGAAAAA. Protein: CASQGSGPVEK. The whole CDR3 sequence reads CASQGSGPVEKLFF.

About this clone: The CDR3 end lies 3 residues beyond the end of the read and is filled in from the germline J gene. J is TRBJ2-2 and V is TRBV2; possibly TRBD1 or TRBD2 for D (6 bases each). The length of the CDR3 is 13 residues. The germline CDR1 and CDR2 sequences are SNHLY and FYNNEI. Trimming cost V 6 bases and J 6 bases, with 11 bases left between them. The sequenced CDR3 bases are TGTGCCAGCAGAAACAGGGAGGCCGGGGAG. Translated: CASRNREAGE. The CDR3, in full, reads CASRNREAGELFF.

This clone was detected only a few times. The CDR3 goes on 3 residues after the read ends, and that part is filled in from the germline J gene. The rearrangement uses TRBV7-9 and TRBJ2-3, with D perhaps TRBD2 (5 bases). The CDR3 is made up of 13 amino acids. Germline V gene lookup returns CDR1 SEHNR and CDR2 FQNEAQ (reference sequence). Here the CDR3 reads CASSPTAGLAQYF. The DNA read from the CDR3 is TGTGCCAGCAGCCCGACTGCGGGCCTCGCG.

This clone was observed a few times. Coverage ceases 3 residues before the CDR3 finishes, and the germline J gene fills in the end. The V call is TRBV5-1, the J call TRBJ1-2; TRBD1 aligns across 8 bases. The germline V gene encodes CDR1 SGHRS and CDR2 YFSETQ. This CDR3 spans 13 amino acids. The part of the CDR3 DNA that was read is TGCGCCAGCAGCTTTCCGGACAGGGACGGC. Encoded protein: CASSFPDRDG. The whole CDR3 reads CASSFPDRDGYTF.

Points on this clone: The read terminates 3 residues before the CDR3 end, so the remaining end is supplied by the germline J gene. The chain links TRBV5-5 to TRBJ1-1, with a possible D match to TRBD1 (5 bases). Germline CDR1 SGHKS, CDR2 YYEKEE (reference sequence). Trimming took 0 bases from V and 3 from J, leaving 9 bases between them. The CDR3 runs 14 residues. The chain's CDR3 is CASSLGGGYTEAFF. The covered CDR3 bases are TGTGCCAGCAGCTTGGGCGGGGGATACACTGAA.